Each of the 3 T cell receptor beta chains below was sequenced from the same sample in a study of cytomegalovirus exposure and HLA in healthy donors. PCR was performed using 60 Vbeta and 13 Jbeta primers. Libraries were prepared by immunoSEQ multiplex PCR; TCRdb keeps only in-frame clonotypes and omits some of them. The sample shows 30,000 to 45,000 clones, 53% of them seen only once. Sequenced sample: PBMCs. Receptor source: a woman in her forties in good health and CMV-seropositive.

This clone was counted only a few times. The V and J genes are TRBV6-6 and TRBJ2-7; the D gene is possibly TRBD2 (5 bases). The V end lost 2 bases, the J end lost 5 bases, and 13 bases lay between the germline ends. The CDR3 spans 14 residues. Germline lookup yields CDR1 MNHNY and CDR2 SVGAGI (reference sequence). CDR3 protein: CASSYGDIGNEQYF. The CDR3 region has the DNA TGTGCCAGCAGTTACGGAGACATCGGGAACGAGCAGTACTTC.

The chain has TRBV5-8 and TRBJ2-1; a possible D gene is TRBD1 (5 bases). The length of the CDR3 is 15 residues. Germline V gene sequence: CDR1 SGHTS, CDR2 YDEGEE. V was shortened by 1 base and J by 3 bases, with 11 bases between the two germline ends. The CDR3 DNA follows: TGTGCCAGCAGCTTGCAGGGAAGGAGCTACAATGAGCAGTTCTTC. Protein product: CASSLQGRSYNEQFF.

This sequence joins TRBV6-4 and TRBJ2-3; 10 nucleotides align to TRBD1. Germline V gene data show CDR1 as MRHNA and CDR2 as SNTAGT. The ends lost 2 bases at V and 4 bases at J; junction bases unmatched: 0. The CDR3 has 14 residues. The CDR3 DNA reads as TGTGCCAGCAGTGACGGACAGGGGGCAGATACGCAGTATTTT. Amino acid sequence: CASSDGQGADTQYF.